The 14 T cell receptor beta chains in this list originate from one sample, sequenced in a study of blood T cells in healthy people across ages. Sample-barcoded 5' priming and a J-beta primer mix drove a second PCR of roughly 6 to 12 cycles. MiXCR, applied by TCRdb to the 5' RACE reads, yields one record per CDR3 protein. The sample lists some 1,800,000 distinct CDR3 sequences, around 40% occurring once. The specimen was blood. These receptors all stem from a human donor in good health.

This clonotype was seen a handful of times. The chain uses TRBV21-1 and TRBJ2-6. TRBV21-1 corresponds to a pseudogene. The CDR3 sequence is 17 residues long. The CDR3 bases are TGTGCCAGCAGCAAACGAACAGCTTTCTCTGGGGCCAACGTCCTGACTTTC. This encodes CASSKRTAFSGANVLTF.

The chain links TRBV6-5 to TRBJ2-5; 7 nucleotides match TRBD2. Germline V gene sequence: CDR1 MNHEY, CDR2 SVGAGI. The junction had 9 bases not matched to a gene; V was cut back by 6 bases and J by 5 bases. CDR3 length equals 14 residues. The CDR3: CASRSSYSGETQYF. CDR3 in DNA: TGTGCCAGCAGATCTTCTTATAGCGGGGAGACCCAGTACTTC.

V is TRBV5-1 and J is TRBJ2-7; 9 bases line up with TRBD1. With 0 bases clipped from V and 3 bases from J, the junction kept 7 bases outside the gene matches. The CDR3 covers 16 residues. Per germline, CDR1 SGHRS and CDR2 YFSETQ. CDR3 residues: CASSLESSGQGYEQYF. The CDR3 bases are TGCGCCAGCAGCTTGGAATCATCGGGACAGGGCTACGAGCAGTACTTC.

The rearrangement uses TRBV9 and TRBJ2-1, with 10 bases identical to TRBD1. Per germline, CDR1 SGDLS and CDR2 YYNGEE. The CDR3 length is 16 residues. After removal of 4 bases from V and 8 bases from J, the junction contained 12 bases not matched to a gene. The chain's CDR3 is CASSLVPGQGQDEQFF. The DNA for the CDR3 is TGTGCCAGCAGCCTAGTGCCGGGACAGGGGCAGGATGAGCAGTTCTTC.

This chain links TRBV7-9 with TRBJ2-1, with D possibly TRBD2 on 6 matching bases. The CDR3 is made up of 13 amino acids. The germline V and J ends were trimmed by 2 bases and 8 bases, with 10 bases remaining between them. Germline assignment: CDR1 SEHNR and CDR2 FQNEAQ (reference sequence). In DNA, the CDR3 is TGTGCCAGCAGCTTACACGGGAGAGATGAGCAGTTCTTC. Encoded protein: CASSLHGRDEQFF.

This clonotype was found many times. This chain links TRBV7-2 with TRBJ1-2, with 7 bases matching TRBD1. The V gene end was trimmed by 3 bases and the J gene end by 6 bases; junction bases not matched to a gene: 7. Per the germline V gene, CDR1 is SGHTA and CDR2 is FQGNSA. The length of the CDR3 is 14 residues. The CDR3 here is CASSFRSGGNGYTF. CDR3 in DNA: TGTGCCAGCAGCTTCCGCTCAGGGGGGAATGGCTACACCTTC.

A few counts support this clonotype. The J gene is TRBJ2-1, the V gene TRBV10-3, with D perhaps matching TRBD1 (6 bases). The CDR3 length is 13 residues. Trimming left V 4 bases short and J 10 bases short, with 14 bases between. Germline V lookup: CDR1 ENHRY, CDR2 SYGVKD. For the CDR3, the DNA is TGTGCCATCAGTGGAACGGCCCAGGGGGAGCAGTTCTTC. The encoded protein is CAISGTAQGEQFF.

The chain joins TRBV6-2 or TRBV6-3 to TRBJ2-5; TRBD2 might be the D (5 bases). Per germline, CDR1 MNHEY and CDR2 SVGEGT. The CDR3 is 15 residues long. Trimming left V 3 bases short and J 2 bases short, with 13 bases between. The CDR3 reads CASSYGEGRQETQYF. CDR3 sequence (DNA): TGTGCCAGCAGTTATGGCGAGGGTCGACAAGAGACCCAGTACTTC.

V gene TRBV7-2 combines with J gene TRBJ1-2, with TRBD1 identical over 12 bases. This CDR3 contains 17 residues. The germline V gene encodes CDR1 SGHTA and CDR2 FQGNSA. With 5 bases clipped from V and 8 bases from J, the junction kept 15 bases outside the gene matches. This CDR3 reads CASSPRTGTGGGRGYTF. CDR3 sequence (DNA): TGTGCCAGCAGCCCGAGAACCGGGACAGGGGGCGGAAGGGGCTACACCTTC. Variable domain in full (rest from reference TRBV7-2 and TRBJ1-2): GAGVSQSPSNKVTEKGKDVELRCDPISGHTALYWYRQSLGQGLEFLIYFQGNSAPDKSGLPSDRFSAERTGGSVSTLTIQRTQQEDSAVYLCASSPRTGTGGGRGYTFGSGTRLTVV.

This clonotype was seen ten or more times. This rearrangement joins TRBV4-3 to TRBJ2-5; maybe TRBD2 (5 bases). CDR3 length: 15 amino acids. Per germline, CDR1 LGHNA and CDR2 YSLEER. V was clipped by 4 bases and J by 4 bases, with 16 bases between them. The CDR3 loop reads CASSPLLSEGETQYF. DNA of the CDR3: TGCGCCAGCAGCCCCCTGCTGAGCGAGGGAGAGACCCAGTACTTC.

This clonotype was seen a few times. The chain joins TRBV15 to TRBJ2-7, with 9 bases lining up with TRBD1. Germline CDR1 LNHNV, CDR2 YYDKDF (reference sequence). Unmatched junction bases numbered 9, after V lost 9 bases and J lost 3 bases. This CDR3 has 14 residues. The CDR3 loop is CATRLGTGYYEQYF. CDR3 bases: TGTGCCACTCGCCTCGGGACAGGGTACTACGAGCAGTACTTC.

The chain combines TRBV7-8 with TRBJ2-1, with D possibly being TRBD2 (5 bases). V dropped 5 bases and J dropped 4 bases, with 18 bases sitting between them. There are 16 residues in the CDR3. Germline V lookup: CDR1 SGHVS, CDR2 FQNEAQ. The CDR3 here is CASSMRGLDSYNEQFF. The CDR3 nucleotides are TGTGCCAGCAGCATGAGAGGGCTAGACTCTTACAATGAGCAGTTCTTC.

The chain carries TRBV20-1 and TRBJ2-7, with a weak D call TRBD1 (6 bases). The CDR3 sequence is 13 residues long. Germline V gene sequence: CDR1 DFQATT, CDR2 SNEGSKA (reference sequence). Deletions cut 5 bases from V and 0 bases from J, with 11 bases between. For the CDR3, the DNA is TGCAGTGCTGATCCGGACAGCTCCTACGAGCAGTACTTC. It encodes CSADPDSSYEQYF.

The chain uses TRBV24-1 and TRBJ2-3; D possibly corresponds to TRBD2 (5 bases). V gave up 3 bases and J gave up 2 bases, with 11 bases separating them. Looked up from germline, CDR1 is KGHDR and CDR2 is SFDVKD. The length of the CDR3 is 15 residues. The CDR3 is CATSDRGQFTDTQYF. The CDR3 DNA is TGTGCCACCAGTGATCGCGGGCAGTTCACAGATACGCAGTATTTT.